The clone carrying this T cell receptor (beta chain) was counted only a few times. Its antigen is unknown. This sample is part of a study of response to subunit inactivated influenza vaccine. V lost 6 bases, J lost 0 bases, and 5 bases stayed unmatched. In germline, CDR1 is MRHNA, CDR2 SNTAGT. The CDR3 covers 16 residues. Study conclusions and caveats: It was suggested by the authors that few new T cells are recruited by each seasonal influenza vaccination.

TCRdb called the RT-PCR reads again in MiXCR, with one record for every CDR3 protein. This table holds about 530,000 distinct CDR3 sequences, 10% to 15% found once. The clonotype originates from a man in his forties or fifties who received an inactivated influenza vaccine. The J gene is TRBJ2-2, the V gene TRBV6-4; 9 nucleotides match TRBD1. The sequenced sample was PBMCs from blood, obtained roughly 47 days after vaccination. CDR3 amino acids: CASRRQGDANTGELFF. The DNA for the CDR3 is TGTGCCAGCAGACGACAGGGGGATGCGAACACCGGGGAGCTGTTTTTT.